Below, 20 T cell receptor beta chains from the same sample are listed, as sequenced in a study of human T cells and chemical hapten exposure (dated by TCRdb to the early 2020s). The library was built by means of RACE. Instrument on record: NextSeq 500. TCRdb reprocessed the public reads (quality trimming at Q25 with fastp, clone calling with MiXCR) and kept in-frame beta chains. Rows are combined by CDR3 protein, so each entry shows the most common genes and DNA. The sample table contains tens of thousands of distinct CDR3 sequences; only one count was recorded for over 8.5% of them. Approximately 1.4% of the sample rests with the top ten. What this sample's time point label stands for: patch test 3, about 24 weeks after DPC sensitization. The treatment or condition label, read with the paper, signifies: therapeutic diphenylcyclopropenone sensitization with weekly scalp DPC. Sequenced material: whole blood, taken in connection with sensitization to the hapten diphenylcyclopropenone (DPC). These receptor sequences come from a woman aged 45-59 years with alopecia areata. Some clones in this sample may be carry-over from other donors' samples.

CDR3 protein: CASSLIQLINTEAFF. The CDR3 nucleotides read TGTGCCAGCAGCCTAATACAGCTTATAAACACTGAAGCTTTCTTT. This sequence joins TRBV6-1 and TRBJ1-1; D gene ambiguous. Trimming cost V 6 bases and J 2 bases, with 16 bases left between them. Germline V gene data show CDR1 as MNHNS and CDR2 as SASEGT. The CDR3 loop spans 15 amino acids.

This clonotype has ten or more counts. V is TRBV12-3 or TRBV12-4 and J is TRBJ1-6; 9 bases are shared with TRBD1. V was clipped by 6 bases and J by 10 bases; unmatched bases: 7. The CDR3 consists of 14 residues. CDR3 sequence (DNA): TGTGCCAGCAGCCCCGGGACAGGGTTCTCACCCCTCCACTTT. Translating gives CASSPGTGFSPLHF.

Many counts were recorded for this clonotype. The CDR3 DNA reads as TGTGCCAGCAGCGCCCGACCCAGCCAATACGAGCAGTACTTC. It specifies CASSARPSQYEQYF. The chain recombines TRBV7-2 with TRBJ2-7; no definite D call. The V gene lost 5 bases and the J gene lost 4 bases, with 15 bases spanning the gap. The V gene's germline CDR1 is SGHTA and CDR2 FQGNSA. This CDR3 has 14 amino acids.

This clonotype was picked up many times. The V call is TRBV20-1, the J call TRBJ2-7; TRBD1 matches 9 bases. CDR1 DFQATT and CDR2 SNEGSKA come from the germline V gene (reference sequence). J lost 2 bases, V lost 1 base, and 6 bases had no gene match. The CDR3 runs to 15 residues. The CDR3 reads CSARVRTGAAYEQYF. In DNA form, the CDR3 reads TGCAGTGCTAGAGTTCGGACAGGGGCGGCCTACGAGCAGTACTTC.

The chain joins TRBV6-5 to TRBJ2-1, with D tentatively TRBD1 (6 bases). The CDR3 sequence is 12 residues long. CDR1 MNHEY and CDR2 SVGAGI come from the germline V gene. Trimming stripped 6 bases from V and 5 bases from J, with 8 bases between. This CDR3 reads CASRGGHNEQFF. The CDR3 nucleotides are TGTGCCAGCAGAGGGGGACACAATGAGCAGTTCTTC.

This clonotype was picked up a small number of times. The CDR3, as DNA: TGTGCCAGCAGTTACAGGGCTAATAGCAATCAGCCCCAGCATTTT. It translates to CASSYRANSNQPQHF. This sequence joins TRBV6-5 and TRBJ1-5; D is undetermined. V lost 2 bases and J lost 0, with 8 bases in between. Germline V gene lookup returns CDR1 MNHEY and CDR2 SVGAGI. This CDR3 has 15 amino acids.

The table lists this clonotype with many counts. This chain links TRBV11-2 with TRBJ2-5; no definite D call. V gave up 4 bases and J gave up 4 bases, with 10 bases separating them. CDR3 size: 13 residues. Per the germline V gene, CDR1 is SGHAT and CDR2 is FQNNGV. The CDR3: CASSSYWGETQYF. CDR3 DNA: TGTGCCAGCAGCTCGTATTGGGGAGAGACCCAGTACTTC.

This clonotype was counted ten times or more. This rearrangement joins TRBV7-9 to TRBJ2-1; 9 positions agree with TRBD2. The CDR3 is 17 residues long. V shed 10 bases and J 6 bases; nucleotides not matched to a gene: 19. Germline V gene sequence: CDR1 SEHNR, CDR2 FQNEAQ (reference sequence). This CDR3 reads CATPKPQTGTSINEQFF. In nucleotides, the CDR3 is TGTGCCACACCGAAACCCCAAACCGGGACTAGCATCAATGAGCAGTTCTTC. Using reference TRBV7-9 and TRBJ2-1 for the parts outside the CDR3, the full variable domain is DTGVSQNPRHKITKRGQNVTFRCDPISEHNRLYWYRQTLGQGPEFLTYFQNEAQLEKSRLLSDRFSAERPKGSFSTLEIQRTEQGDSAMYLCATPKPQTGTSINEQFFGPGTRLTVL.

This chain joins TRBV28 and TRBJ2-7, with a possible D match to TRBD2 (5 bases). CDR1 is MDHEN and CDR2 is SYDVKM in the germline V gene. The CDR3 runs to 14 residues. The germline V and J ends were trimmed by 4 bases and 7 bases, with 17 bases remaining between them. Written as DNA, the CDR3 is TGTGCCAGCAGTTCCCATACGACCAGGAGGGAGCAGTACTTC. The encoded protein is CASSSHTTRREQYF.

In this sample, this clonotype turned up many times. The chain has TRBV12-3 or TRBV12-4 and TRBJ2-1; weak D call: TRBD2 (6 bases). V was cut by 7 bases and J by 10 bases, with 17 bases left in between. The CDR3 consists of 13 residues. CDR3 sequence: CASTEGLLSEQFF. CDR3 DNA sequence: TGTGCCAGCACCGAGGGACTTTTGAGCGAGCAGTTCTTC.

This clonotype was seen repeatedly, ten times or more. The chain is built from TRBV11-2 and TRBJ1-2, with D possibly TRBD1 on 6 matching bases. V lost 5 bases, J lost 0 bases, and 13 bases lay in between. Germline CDR1 and CDR2: SGHAT and FQNNGV. The CDR3 extends over 15 amino acids. The CDR3: CASSGRDTPNYGYTF. The CDR3 nucleotides are TGTGCCAGCAGCGGCCGGGACACACCTAACTATGGCTACACCTTC.

This clonotype was found many times. This chain uses TRBV7-8 with TRBJ1-1, with 7 bases fitting TRBD1. Germline-derived CDR1 and CDR2 are SGHVS and FQNEAQ. The CDR3 covers 11 residues. V trimming: 5 bases; J trimming: 11 bases; junction bases outside the gene matches: 5. For the CDR3, the DNA is TGTGCCAGCAGCACGACAGGGAAGGCTTTCTTT. It encodes CASSTTGKAFF.

This clonotype appeared many times. The chain has TRBV6-2 or TRBV6-3 and TRBJ2-5, with D possibly called TRBD1 or TRBD2 (6 bases each). CDR3 length: 16 residues. Germline values: CDR1 MNHEY, CDR2 SVGEGT. V was clipped by 0 bases and J by 5 bases, with 16 bases between them. CDR3 in DNA: TGTGCCAGCAGTTACTCCAACCTGGACAGCGGGGAGACCCAGTACTTC. It yields the protein CASSYSNLDSGETQYF.

This clonotype was counted ten times or more. This chain connects TRBV5-1 to TRBJ2-3, with D perhaps given as TRBD1 or TRBD2 (6 bases each). Trimming removed 2 bases at V and 3 bases at J, with 16 bases between. Germline assignment: CDR1 SGHRS and CDR2 YFSETQ. CDR3 size: 16 residues. The CDR3 coding sequence is TGCGCCAGCAGCTTTGGGGGGCCCCGGATGACAGATACGCAGTATTTT. Its protein product is CASSFGGPRMTDTQYF.

This clonotype was picked up many times. This chain uses TRBV28 with TRBJ1-2; D is uncertain. The CDR3 runs 13 residues. V gave up 3 bases and J gave up 7 bases, with 12 bases separating them. The V gene's germline CDR1 is MDHEN and CDR2 SYDVKM. The DNA of the CDR3 is TGTGCCAGCAGTTTGTATGAGCAGGCTGGCTACACCTTC. Translated, it gives CASSLYEQAGYTF.

The chain is built from TRBV11-2 and TRBJ2-1; 9 nucleotides agree with TRBD2. V shed 2 bases, J shed 10 bases, and the junction held 18 bases outside the gene matches. The CDR3 extends over 18 amino acids. From germline, CDR1 is SGHAT and CDR2 FQNNGV. CDR3 residues: CASSLSLGAGGTIGEQFF. The DNA of the CDR3 is TGTGCCAGCAGCTTATCCCTGGGGGCGGGAGGGACAATCGGGGAGCAGTTCTTC.

This clonotype was detected ten times or more. The chain joins TRBV6-5 to TRBJ1-1; no clear D gene. Germline CDR1 is MNHEY and CDR2 is SVGAGI. V was shortened by 5 bases and J by 7 bases, with 8 bases between the two germline ends. This CDR3 spans 11 amino acids. The CDR3 DNA is TGTGCCAGCAGTGGGTCCTTTGAAGCTTTCTTT. Translation: CASSGSFEAFF.

The rearrangement uses TRBV4-1 and TRBJ2-7, with D unresolved. The CDR3 consists of 15 residues. Germline V gene sequence: CDR1 MGHRA, CDR2 YSYEKL. Trimming left V 1 base short and J 3 bases short, with 13 bases between. The CDR3 DNA is TGCGCCAGCAGCCAAGTGTGGGGTCAGAACTACGAGCAGTACTTC. As protein: CASSQVWGQNYEQYF.

The rearrangement joins TRBV7-9 to TRBJ2-1; maybe TRBD2 (5 bases). Per germline, CDR1 SEHNR and CDR2 FQNEAQ (reference sequence). CDR3 length: 14 residues. With 0 bases removed from V and 8 bases from J, the gap between germline ends came to 11 bases. The CDR3 DNA reads as TGTGCCAGCAGCTTAGCGAGAGGGATCCATGAGCAGTTCTTC. The encoded protein is CASSLARGIHEQFF.

This clonotype was counted at least ten times. This sequence joins TRBV20-1 and TRBJ2-5, with a weak D call TRBD1 (6 bases). Trimming pared 3 bases from V and 5 bases from J, leaving 10 bases between. Germline CDR1 and CDR2: DFQATT and SNEGSKA (reference sequence). The CDR3 has 12 residues. CDR3 sequence (DNA): TGCAGTGCTAGTGAGAGGGGGGAGACCCAGTACTTC. This codes for CSASERGETQYF.